This T cell receptor beta chain was captured by sequencing in a study of radiotherapy plus CTLA-4 blockade in lung cancer. Study-wide results and caveats: With interferon-beta, early dynamics of blood T cell clones were reported to best predict response. In blood, tumor-derived TCR clones expanded after radiotherapy plus ipilimumab.

Produced via immunoSEQ multiplex PCR; TCRdb's table is partial and in-frame only. The sample contains about 19,000 clones, roughly 83% of which appear only once. Note on this clone: Its antigen remains unidentified.

The source was peripheral blood, collected from a patient treated with radiotherapy plus ipilimumab. The TCR sequence derives from a human donor with non-small cell lung cancer whose response to radiotherapy plus ipilimumab could not be evaluated.

The chain's CDR3 is CASSPSRTGSNEQFF. The CDR3, as DNA: TGTGCCAGCAGCCCCAGTCGTACAGGGAGCAATGAGCAGTTCTTC. The J gene is TRBJ2-1, the V gene TRBV7-2, with D perhaps matching TRBD1 (6 bases). CDR1 is SGHTA and CDR2 is FQGNSA in the germline V gene. The CDR3 is made up of 15 amino acids. Trimming took off 5 bases at V and 6 bases at J, with 17 bases between the two ends.